The rows below give T cell receptor beta chains drawn from one sample of a study of beta chain features in type 1 diabetes. Data came from immunoSEQ multiplex PCR; TCRdb stores just in-frame clones and leaves some out. The sample records roughly 450,000 clones, approximately 13% being singletons. The sequencing sample was made of naive CD4+ T cells from blood. Receptors were obtained from a man between 25 and 39 years old in good health. CDR3s include the opening cysteine and the closing phenylalanine or tryptophan. A D gene is named only where the DNA matches it firmly. Clone size is not always given. Where it is, it says once, few, many or a class for expanded clones.

few | TRBJ2-3 | TRBV9 | . | TGTGCCAGCAGCCCATCAGTGACGCGCACAGATACGCAGTATTTT | CASSPSVTRTDTQYF
. | TRBJ1-3 | TRBV7-2 | . | TGTGCCAGCAGCTTCCCAAGCTCTGGAAACACCATATATTTT | CASSFPSSGNTIYF
few | TRBJ2-1 | TRBV5-1 | TRBD2 | TGCGCCAGCAGCGGCGGGGGTGCTGTCTCCTACAATGAGCAGTTCTTC | CASSGGGAVSYNEQFF
few | TRBJ1-2 | TRBV21-1 | . | TGTGCCAGCAGCATATCAGGGGAATATTCCCTAATATCTGGCTACACCTTC | CASSISGEYSLISGYTF
. | TRBJ2-3 | TRBV27 | . | TGTGCCAGCAGTTTTCTAGGGTCCACAGATACGCAGTATTTT | CASSFLGSTDTQYF
few | TRBJ2-7 | TRBV19 | . | TGTGCCAGTAGTATTTCCCCAGGGACCGTAGGATCCTACGAGCAGTACTTC | CASSISPGTVGSYEQYF
. | TRBJ2-3 | TRBV7-6 | . | TGTGCCAGCAGCCTACCGGAGGGGGCGCAGTATTTT | CASSLPEGAQYF
few | TRBJ2-7 | TRBV7-2 | . | TGTGCCAGCAGCTTAGCGGGAGCACTCGAGCAGTACTTC | CASSLAGALEQYF
. | TRBJ2-3 | TRBV5-1 | . | TGCGCCAGCAGCTTGGATTTGGGAAGCACAGATACGCAGTATTTT | CASSLDLGSTDTQYF
few | TRBJ1-3 | TRBV6-1 | . | TGTGCCAGCAGTGAAAGCAGGAACACCATATATTTT | CASSESRNTIYF
few | TRBJ2-3 | TRBV18 | TRBD2 | TGTGCCAGCTCACCGACTAGCGGGAGGGCCGGAGATACGCAGTATTTT | CASSPTSGRAGDTQYF
. | TRBJ2-5 | TRBV13 | TRBD2 | TGTGCCAGCAGCCGCGGGGGGGCAGAGGAGACCCAGTACTTC | CASSRGGAEETQYF
few | TRBJ1-2 | TRBV7-3 | . | TGTGCCAGCAGTTTCTATGGCTACACCTTC | CASSFYGYTF
few | TRBJ2-3 | TRBV5-1 | . | TGCGCCAGCAGCTTGAGGTCCCTGGGAGAGTCCACAGATACGCAGTATTTT | CASSLRSLGESTDTQYF
few | TRBJ1-2 | TRBV9 | . | TGTGCCAGCAGCCCGGACGGCTCTAACTATGGCTACACCTTC | CASSPDGSNYGYTF
few | TRBJ2-1 | TRBV6-5 | . | TGTGCCAGCAGTTACTCGCGGCTTCCCGGGTCACAGTTCTTC | CASSYSRLPGSQFF
few | TRBJ2-3 | TRBV4-1 | TRBD2 | TGCGCCAGCAGAGTGCTAGCGGGGGGGCCCGCAGATACGCAGTATTTT | CASRVLAGGPADTQYF
few | TRBJ2-1 | TRBV30 | . | TGTGCCTGGAGAACGGGACTTAGCTCCTACAATGAGCAGTTCTTC | CAWRTGLSSYNEQFF
. | TRBJ2-5 | TRBV5-1 | . | TGCGCCAGCAGCTTGGCCACGGGGGCAAGTGAGACCCAGTACTTC | CASSLATGASETQYF
. | TRBJ2-3 | TRBV4-1 | . | TGCGCCAGCAGCCAAGATTCGAGACTCACAGATACGCAGTATTTT | CASSQDSRLTDTQYF
. | TRBJ2-1 | TRBV5-1 | TRBD2 | TGCGCCAGCAGCTCGGGACTAGCGGGGAATGAGCAGTTCTTC | CASSSGLAGNEQFF
few | TRBJ2-7 | TRBV23-1 | . | TGCGCCAGCAGTCAATTTGGGGAAGGCTACGAGCAGTACTTC | CASSQFGEGYEQYF
. | TRBJ2-1 | TRBV4-3 | TRBD2 | TGCGCCAGCAGCCAAGCTCCTAGCGGGGGACTCTACAATGAGCAGTTCTTC | CASSQAPSGGLYNEQFF
. | TRBJ2-1 | TRBV30 | . | TGTGCCTGGAACCAGGGGACTCATTACAATGAGCAGTTCTTC | CAWNQGTHYNEQFF
few | TRBJ1-2 | TRBV30 | TRBD1 | TGTGCCTGGAGTCGACCTCGGACAGGGGGCAATGGCTACACCTTC | CAWSRPRTGGNGYTF
. | TRBJ1-1 | TRBV19 | . | TGTGCCACGGGAAGGGGCATGAACACTGAAGCTTTCTTT | CATGRGMNTEAFF
few | TRBJ2-1 | TRBV18 | . | TGTGCCAGCTCACCACCGGGCCGGGACTACAATGAGCAGTTCTTC | CASSPPGRDYNEQFF
few | TRBJ2-1 | TRBV6-5 | TRBD2 | TGTGCCAGCAGGACTACTTTGCGGGGGGTCAATGAGCAGTTCTTC | CASRTTLRGVNEQFF
few | TRBJ2-5 | TRBV5-6 | . | TGTGCCAGCAGCGGAACACGGCATCAAGAGACCCAGTACTTC | CASSGTRHQETQYF
. | TRBJ2-1 | TRBV5-4 | . | TGTGCCAGCAGCTTGGTTGGTGTCAGGGAGCATGAGCAGTTCTTC | CASSLVGVREHEQFF
. | TRBJ1-2 | TRBV30 | . | TGTGCCTGGTCGGGGACTAACTATGGCTACACCTTC | CAWSGTNYGYTF
. | TRBJ2-1 | TRBV25-1 | . | TGTGCCAGCAGTGAGGGACTGCAGTTCTTC | CASSEGLQFF
. | TRBJ2-1 | TRBV5-1 | TRBD2 | TGCGCCAGCAGCTTGCGGTCGACTAGCGGGAGAAATGAGCAGTTCTTC | CASSLRSTSGRNEQFF
few | TRBJ2-2 | TRBV7-2 | . | TGTGCCAGCAGCTTACAGGGCTGGGACACCGGGGAGCTGTTTTTT | CASSLQGWDTGELFF
few | TRBJ2-4 | TRBV5-6 | TRBD1 | TGTGCCAGCAAACAGGGGCCGGCCAAAAACATTCAGTACTTC | CASKQGPAKNIQYF
few | TRBJ2-1 | TRBV7-2 | . | TGTGCCAGCAGCTTTTCGCGGGGTGTCAATGAGCAGTTCTTC | CASSFSRGVNEQFF
few | TRBJ2-3 | TRBV27 | . | TGTGCCAGCAGCCAGACTGGTGCTAGCACAGATACGCAGTATTTT | CASSQTGASTDTQYF
. | TRBJ1-1 | TRBV4-3 | . | TGCGCCAGCAGCCGAAGGGACAAAGAACCGAACACTGAAGCTTTCTTT | CASSRRDKEPNTEAFF
few | TRBJ2-2 | TRBV4-1 | . | TGCGCCAGCAGCCAAGAATCTTTGAACACCGGGGAGCTGTTTTTT | CASSQESLNTGELFF
few | TRBJ2-2 | TRBV14 | . | TGTGCCAGCAGTTGGGGGCCAGGAGATAACACCGGGGAGCTGTTTTTT | CASSWGPGDNTGELFF
few | TRBJ2-1 | TRBV7-2 | TRBD2 | TGTGCCAGCAGCCCTAGCGGGAGAGGGACCTACAATGAGCAGTTCTTC | CASSPSGRGTYNEQFF
few | TRBJ2-7 | TRBV11-2 | TRBD2 | TGTGCCAGCAGCCCGACTAGCTCAGCCTCCTACGAGCAGTACTTC | CASSPTSSASYEQYF
. | TRBJ1-1 | TRBV5-4 | . | TGTGCCAGCAGCGTAGATTTTACGGACACTGAAGCTTTCTTT | CASSVDFTDTEAFF
few | TRBJ1-1 | TRBV7-6 | TRBD1 | TGTGCCAGCAGTCAAGACCCAGGGGGAATCACTGAAGCTTTCTTT | CASSQDPGGITEAFF
few | TRBJ2-5 | TRBV15 | . | TGTGCCACCGGCTGGGAGACCCAGTACTTC | CATGWETQYF
. | TRBJ2-1 | TRBV7-9 | . | TGTGCCAGCAGCTTCGGACCCAGCAATGAGCAGTTCTTC | CASSFGPSNEQFF
few | TRBJ1-2 | TRBV30 | TRBD1 | TGTGCCTGGAGTAGGACAGGGTCCCTTGGTGGCTATGGCTACACCTTC | CAWSRTGSLGGYGYTF
few | TRBJ2-1 | TRBV9 | TRBD2 | TGTGCCAGCAGCGTAGCTCCCGGGAGGGCCGCAGAGGAGCAGTTCTTC | CASSVAPGRAAEEQFF
few | TRBJ2-3 | TRBV15 | . | TGTGCCACCAATCAGGGGCTTACAGATACGCAGTATTTT | CATNQGLTDTQYF
. | TRBJ2-1 | TRBV4-1 | TRBD1 | TGCGCCAGCAGCCAAGACCCCAGGGGGAGTGAGCAGTTCTTC | CASSQDPRGSEQFF
few | TRBJ1-1 | TRBV2 | . | TGTGCCAGCAGACGGAACACTGAAGCTTTCTTT | CASRRNTEAFF
. | TRBJ2-1 | TRBV5-1 | . | TGCGCCAGCAGCTGGAACAATGAGCAGTTCTTC | CASSWNNEQFF
. | TRBJ2-3 | TRBV7-3 | . | TGTGCCAGCAGCTTTCCGGGAACAGATACGCAGTATTTT | CASSFPGTDTQYF
. | TRBJ1-5 | TRBV6-1 | . | TGTGCCAGCAGTGTACCAGGGAATCACCAGCCCCAGCATTTT | CASSVPGNHQPQHF
few | TRBJ2-3 | TRBV6-5 | . | TGTGCCAGCAGTTACGCTGGCTTAGGAGGCACAGATACGCAGTATTTT | CASSYAGLGGTDTQYF
few | TRBJ1-1 | TRBV29-1 | . | TGCAGCGTTGAGACGGGGAGGATTGAAGCTTTCTTT | CSVETGRIEAFF
. | TRBJ2-7 | TRBV18 | TRBD1 | TGTGCCAGCTCACGGGACAGGGGTAGCTACGAGCAGTACTTC | CASSRDRGSYEQYF